The 25 T cell receptor beta chains reported below all come from one sample, sequenced in a study of T cells after posttransplantation cyclophosphamide. Sequencing used immunoSEQ multiplex PCR; TCRdb keeps in-frame clones, though not all of them. The sample contains 5,500 to 8,000 clones, none occurring once; under 65% lies in the top ten. Treatment was busulfan-fludarabine conditioning, a marrow graft, and cyclophosphamide on days +3 and +4. The input for sequencing was PBMCs, taken after allogeneic stem cell transplant with posttransplant cyclophosphamide. The receptors were sampled from a male patient between 50 and 60 years old who received an allogeneic stem cell transplant from an unrelated donor, was CMV-positive, and had acute GVHD only. Some T cells may possibly be graft donor cells.

This clone was observed many times. The chain recombines TRBV4-1 with TRBJ2-1, with D possibly matching TRBD2 (5 bases). Germline assignment: CDR1 MGHRA and CDR2 YSYEKL. Trimming stripped 4 bases from V and 9 bases from J, with 13 bases between. CDR3 size: 13 residues. The CDR3 loop is CASSLGSAGEQFF. The DNA of the CDR3 is TGCGCCAGCAGCCTCGGCTCCGCGGGTGAGCAGTTCTTC.

This clone was seen many times. The chain links TRBV28 to TRBJ2-2; 8 bases agree with TRBD2. The CDR3 is 14 amino acids. The trim removed 5 bases at V and 4 bases at J, leaving 3 bases unmatched. Germline V CDR1 and CDR2: MDHEN, SYDVKM. The CDR3 spells CASSMTSATGELFF. In DNA, the CDR3 is TGTGCCAGCAGTATGACTAGCGCCACCGGGGAGCTGTTTTTT.

This clone was detected many times. CDR3 in amino acids: CASRDFVRETQYF. In nucleotides, the CDR3 is TGTGCCAGCAGGGACTTCGTGAGGGAGACCCAGTACTTC. The rearrangement joins TRBV5-6 to TRBJ2-5; D may be TRBD2 (5 bases). The V end lost 5 bases, the J end lost 5 bases, and 13 bases lay between the germline ends. This CDR3 comprises 13 residues. CDR1 is SGHDT, CDR2 YYEEEE, per germline. The full variable domain, its missing parts supplied by reference TRBV5-6 and TRBJ2-5, is DAGVTQSPTHLIKTRGQQVTLRCSPKSGHDTVSWYQQALGQGPQFIFQYYEEEERQRGNFPDRFSGHQFPNYSSELNVNALLLGDSALYLCASRDFVRETQYFGPGTRLLVL.

J is TRBJ1-2 and V is TRBV7-2; 12 bases align to TRBD1. The CDR3 has 15 amino acids. The germline V gene encodes CDR1 SGHTA and CDR2 FQGNSA. With 5 bases clipped from V and 6 bases from J, the junction kept 7 bases outside the gene matches. DNA of the CDR3: TGTGCCAGCAGCATCCCCGGGACAGGGGGCGATGGCTACACCTTC. As protein: CASSIPGTGGDGYTF.

This clone was counted many times. The chain is built from TRBV6-4 and TRBJ2-1; D perhaps matches TRBD2 (6 bases). The CDR3 length is 16 residues. From germline, CDR1 is MRHNA and CDR2 SNTAGT. Trimming pared 4 bases from V and 2 bases from J, leaving 15 bases between. CDR3 sequence: CASSARRETTYNEQFF. CDR3 nucleotide sequence: TGTGCCAGCAGTGCCCGACGGGAGACTACCTACAATGAGCAGTTCTTC.

There are a few counts of this clone. V is TRBV14 and J is TRBJ2-7; 7 bases are a match to TRBD2. The CDR3 runs to 16 residues. CDR1 is SGHDN, CDR2 FVKESK, per germline. Unmatched junction bases numbered 15, after V lost 4 bases and J lost 6 bases. Here the CDR3 DNA reads TGTGCCAGCAGCCCTAGGGAGGGAGCTACGGGAGGCGAGCAGTACTTC. It yields the protein CASSPREGATGGEQYF.

This clone was detected ten times or more. The CDR3 DNA reads as TGTGCCAGTAACAAAGACCGGGACAGCGACACTGAAGCTTTCTTT. Protein sequence: CASNKDRDSDTEAFF. The chain couples TRBV19 to TRBJ1-1, with 7 bases that match TRBD1. The ends lost 7 bases at V and 3 bases at J; junction bases unmatched: 11. Germline CDR1 and CDR2: LNHDA and SQIVND (reference sequence). This CDR3 spans 15 amino acids.

This clone has ten or more counts. The chain is built from TRBV7-9 and TRBJ2-1; no clear D. The germline V gene has CDR1 SEHNR and CDR2 FQNEAQ (reference sequence). V gave up 10 bases and J gave up 7 bases, with 14 bases separating them. CDR3 length: 12 residues. CDR3 in amino acids: CATVEGANEQFF. The CDR3 DNA sequence: TGTGCCACGGTAGAAGGAGCTAATGAGCAGTTCTTC. Based on the CDR3 plus reference TRBV7-9 and TRBJ2-1, the full variable domain is DTGVSQNPRHKITKRGQNVTFRCDPISEHNRLYWYRQTLGQGPEFLTYFQNEAQLEKSRLLSDRFSAERPKGSFSTLEIQRTEQGDSAMYLCATVEGANEQFFGPGTRLTVL.

This clone was observed at least ten times. CDR3 amino acids: CAISDVAGGPVEQFF. The DNA for the CDR3 is TGTGCCATCAGTGATGTAGCGGGAGGTCCAGTTGAGCAGTTCTTC. The chain links TRBV10-3 to TRBJ2-1; 10 bases are a match to TRBD2. Trimming cost V 3 bases and J 9 bases; bases outside gene matches: 8. The CDR3 extends over 15 amino acids. CDR1 ENHRY and CDR2 SYGVKD come from the germline V gene.

This clone was detected ten times or more. J is TRBJ1-1 and V is TRBV18, with 8 bases lining up with TRBD1. The V gene end was trimmed by 3 bases and the J gene end by 6 bases; junction bases not matched to a gene: 6. Germline V gene sequence: CDR1 KGHSH, CDR2 LQKENI. This CDR3 region has 14 residues. The CDR3 reads CASSPQGARAEAFF. The DNA for the CDR3 is TGTGCCAGCTCACCTCAGGGGGCGCGGGCTGAAGCTTTCTTT.

This clone was detected many times. The chain carries TRBV7-6 and TRBJ1-1; TRBD1 is a possible D gene (6 bases). Trimming cost V 5 bases and J 3 bases, with 13 bases left between them. The CDR3 totals 14 residues. CDR1 is SGHVS and CDR2 is FNYEAQ in the germline V gene. The CDR3 protein is CASSNGGSDTEAFF. In nucleotides, the CDR3 is TGTGCCAGCAGCAATGGGGGCAGCGACACTGAAGCTTTCTTT.

The table lists this clone with many counts. This rearrangement joins TRBV11-2 to TRBJ2-1; D remains ambiguous. Trimming shortened V by 5 bases and J by 9 bases, and 14 bases separated the two germline ends. The CDR3 sequence is 13 residues long. Germline CDR1 reads SGHAT; CDR2 reads FQNNGV. The CDR3 DNA reads as TGTGCCAGCAGCACGGAGTCTTTCGGTGAGCAGTTCTTC. It specifies CASSTESFGEQFF.

This clone was counted ten times or more. V gene TRBV5-1 combines with J gene TRBJ2-5; 11 nucleotides align to TRBD1. V was pared by 2 bases and J by 4 bases, with 4 bases of the junction left unmatched. This CDR3 spans 15 amino acids. Germline loops: CDR1 SGHRS, CDR2 YFSETQ. The CDR3 spells CASSFGQGARETQYF. In DNA form, the CDR3 reads TGCGCCAGCAGCTTTGGACAGGGGGCCCGAGAGACCCAGTACTTC.

This clone was seen ten or more times. This chain connects TRBV10-3 to TRBJ2-7, with 7 bases fitting TRBD1. Germline V CDR1 and CDR2: ENHRY, SYGVKD. Losses at the gene ends were 7 bases for V and 3 bases for J; bases not matched to a gene: 6. The CDR3 consists of 13 residues. The CDR3 DNA reads TGTGCCATCAAGGGACAGACTGGCTACGAGCAGTACTTC. This sequence encodes CAIKGQTGYEQYF.

The V and J genes are TRBV9 and TRBJ2-7; D is possibly TRBD2 (6 bases). CDR3 length: 14 residues. The germline gives CDR1 SGDLS, CDR2 YYNGEE. With 4 bases removed from V and 2 bases from J, the gap between germline ends came to 13 bases. The chain's CDR3 is CASSLTGTPYEQYF. CDR3 nucleotide sequence: TGTGCCAGCAGCCTCACCGGGACTCCCTACGAGCAGTACTTC.

This clone has a count of ten or more. This rearrangement joins TRBV11-3 to TRBJ2-2; 8 bases fit TRBD2. Germline V lookup: CDR1 SGHNT, CDR2 YENEEA. The V and J ends lost 3 bases and 0 bases, in that order; junction bases with no gene match: 3. CDR3 length: 16 amino acids. CDR3 coding DNA: TGTGCCAGCAGCTTTCTGCGGGGGGCGAACACCGGGGAGCTGTTTTTT. Protein product: CASSFLRGANTGELFF.

This clone was picked up many times. The chain combines TRBV4-1 with TRBJ1-1; 8 positions match TRBD1. The CDR3 has 15 residues. Germline CDR1 MGHRA, CDR2 YSYEKL. J was trimmed by 5 bases and V by 2 bases; bases with no gene match: 7. In DNA form, the CDR3 reads TGCGCCAGCAGCCAACAACAGGGGGTTGGGACTGAAGCTTTCTTT. Protein sequence: CASSQQQGVGTEAFF.

In this sample, this clone turned up many times. This chain joins TRBV6-1 and TRBJ1-1; 7 bases align to TRBD1. Unmatched junction bases numbered 12, after V lost 7 bases and J lost 4 bases. There are 15 residues in the CDR3. From germline, CDR1 is MNHNS and CDR2 SASEGT. CDR3 nucleotide sequence: TGTGCCAGCAAGAAGGAGGGGGCGCGGGGCACTGAAGCTTTCTTT. Its translation is CASKKEGARGTEAFF.

This clone has ten or more counts. This chain joins TRBV27 and TRBJ2-1, with TRBD2 matching 16 bases. The CDR3 has 18 amino acids. Losses at the gene ends were 4 bases for V and 7 bases for J; bases not matched to a gene: 10. Germline loops: CDR1 MNHEY, CDR2 SMNVEV (reference sequence). The CDR3 nucleotides read TGTGCCAGCAGTTGGGGACTAGCGGGAGGGCCCGCGGGAAATGAGCAGTTCTTC. Amino acid sequence: CASSWGLAGGPAGNEQFF.

The sample holds many counts of this clone. Here the CDR3 reads CASASPGTGGSYEQYF. The CDR3 DNA sequence: TGTGCCAGCGCCTCTCCCGGGACAGGGGGCTCCTACGAGCAGTACTTC. The chain has TRBV5-6 and TRBJ2-7; 11 positions agree with TRBD1. The CDR3 is 16 residues long. The J segment lost 0 bases and the V segment lost 7 bases, leaving 9 bases of the junction unmatched. In germline, CDR1 is SGHDT, CDR2 YYEEEE.

The chain uses TRBV9 and TRBJ2-1, with a weak D call TRBD2 (6 bases). The CDR3 runs to 18 residues. Per the germline V gene, CDR1 is SGDLS and CDR2 is YYNGEE. The V end lost 0 bases, the J end lost 0 bases, and 16 bases lay between the germline ends. CDR3 DNA sequence: TGTGCCAGCAGCGTAGTCCCTTCGGAGGGGAGCTCCTACAATGAGCAGTTCTTC. Translated, it gives CASSVVPSEGSSYNEQFF. Looking up the rest from reference TRBV9 and TRBJ2-1 gives the full variable domain: DSGVTQTPKHLITATGQRVTLRCSPRSGDLSVYWYQQSLDQGLQFLIQYYNGEERAKGNILERFSAQQFPDLHSELNLSSLELGDSALYFCASSVVPSEGSSYNEQFFGPGTRLTVL.

This clone has a count of ten or more. This chain uses TRBV19 with TRBJ1-1; TRBD1 might be the D (6 bases). CDR3 length equals 15 residues. Germline lookup yields CDR1 LNHDA and CDR2 SQIVND (reference sequence). The germline V and J ends were trimmed by 3 bases and 4 bases, with 15 bases remaining between them. CDR3: CASSIQGSGATEAFF. The CDR3 DNA reads as TGTGCCAGTAGTATCCAGGGGAGTGGAGCCACTGAAGCTTTCTTT.

This clone showed up many times. The rearrangement uses TRBV27 and TRBJ1-3; 9 bases line up with TRBD1. The germline V gene has CDR1 MNHEY and CDR2 SMNVEV (reference sequence). The V and J ends lost 2 bases and 5 bases, in that order; junction bases with no gene match: 13. The CDR3 loop spans 18 amino acids. CDR3 protein: CASSLVYPGQGNRNTIYF. The CDR3 DNA reads TGTGCCAGCAGTTTAGTTTACCCGGGACAGGGAAATAGAAACACCATATATTTT.

This clone was observed at least ten times. The rearrangement joins TRBV11-2 to TRBJ2-2; unclear D gene. Per germline, CDR1 SGHAT and CDR2 FQNNGV. The CDR3 extends over 14 amino acids. Trimming took off 0 bases at V and 7 bases at J, with 9 bases between the two ends. DNA for the CDR3: TGTGCCAGCAGCTTAGATCTGACGGGCGGGGAGCTGTTTTTT. This gives the protein CASSLDLTGGELFF.

A few counts support this clone. The chain combines TRBV7-3 with TRBJ2-5; D might be TRBD2 (6 bases). Germline V gene lookup returns CDR1 SGHTA and CDR2 FQGTGA. Trimming pared 4 bases from V and 2 bases from J, leaving 14 bases between. The CDR3 has 15 amino acids. The CDR3 DNA reads TGTGCCAGCAGCTCCCTCGGAGGGGAGCAAGAGACCCAGTACTTC. Its protein product is CASSSLGGEQETQYF.